This T cell receptor (beta chain) was captured by sequencing in a study of T cell repertoires in cytomegalovirus infection. Using its own MiXCR run on the reads, TCRdb lists one record per CDR3 protein. The data contain 700,000 to 850,000 distinct CDR3 sequences, 30% to 35% of them singletons. This clonotype has more than one count but fewer than ten. Its antigen is as yet unknown. This CDR3 contains 14 residues. V was shortened by 6 bases and J by 1 base, with 10 bases between the two germline ends. The chain recombines TRBV12-3 or TRBV12-4 with TRBJ1-5, with D possibly being TRBD1 (6 bases). This sequence originates from a human donor in good health (CMV status not recorded). Some clones in this sample may be carry-over from other donors' samples. The material was cultured CD8+ T cells from PBMCs, obtained from culture after CMV antigen stimulation. In DNA form, the CDR3 reads TGTGCCAGCAGGGACAGCTCAAGCAATCAGCCCCAGCATTTT. It translates to CASRDSSSNQPQHF.